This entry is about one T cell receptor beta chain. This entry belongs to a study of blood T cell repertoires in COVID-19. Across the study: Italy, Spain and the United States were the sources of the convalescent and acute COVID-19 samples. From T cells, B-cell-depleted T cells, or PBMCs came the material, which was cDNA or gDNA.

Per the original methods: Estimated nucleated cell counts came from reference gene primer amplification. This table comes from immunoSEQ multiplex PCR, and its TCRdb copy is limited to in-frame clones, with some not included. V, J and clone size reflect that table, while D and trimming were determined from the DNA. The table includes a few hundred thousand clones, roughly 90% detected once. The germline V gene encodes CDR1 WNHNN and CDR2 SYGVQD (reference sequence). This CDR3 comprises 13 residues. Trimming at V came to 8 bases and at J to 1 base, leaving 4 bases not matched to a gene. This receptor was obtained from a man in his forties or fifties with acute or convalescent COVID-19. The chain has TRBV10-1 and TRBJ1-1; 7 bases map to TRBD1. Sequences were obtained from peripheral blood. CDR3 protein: CASRGQPNTEAFF. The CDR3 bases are TGCGCCAGCCGGGGACAGCCGAACACTGAAGCTTTCTTT.